A selection of T cell receptor beta chains follows, all from one sample in a study of blood T cells in healthy people across ages. One entry per CDR3 protein, called by TCRdb with MiXCR from the 5' RACE reads. The sample yields about 1.1 million distinct CDR3 sequences, about two fifths seen once. Source material: blood. The source is a man aged 18 to 29 in good health. The CDR3 runs from the conserved cysteine through the conserved F or W. The order of the fields is J gene, V gene, clone size, D gene, CDR3 protein, CDR3 DNA. A D gene is named only where the DNA matches it firmly. Expanded clones get a size class; other rows say once, few or many, or leave the size out.

J: TRBJ2-5
V: TRBV10-3
size: NA
D: TRBD2
CDR3: CAIGTSEEDAQYF
DNA: TGTGCCATCGGGACTAGCGAAGAGGATGCGCAGTACTTC

J: TRBJ2-1
V: TRBV5-1
size: NA
D: NA
CDR3: CAGSPDTVYNEQFF
DNA: TGCGCCGGCAGCCCTGACACCGTCTACAATGAGCAGTTCTTC

J: TRBJ1-6
V: TRBV14
size: NA
D: NA
CDR3: CASSYGGGSSYNSPLHF
DNA: TGTGCCAGCAGCTACGGCGGGGGGAGCTCCTATAATTCACCCCTCCACTTT

J: TRBJ2-3
V: TRBV5-1
size: few
D: NA
CDR3: CASSLPMTDTQYF
DNA: TGCGCCAGCAGCCTCCCCATGACAGATACGCAGTATTTT

J: TRBJ2-1
V: TRBV20-1
size: NA
D: NA
CDR3: CSAAGVNEQLF
DNA: TGCAGTGCAGCAGGGGTGAATGAGCAGTTATTC

J: TRBJ2-1
V: TRBV24-1
size: few
D: NA
CDR3: CATSDRPEWQFF
DNA: TGTGCCACCAGTGATCGTCCCGAGTGGCAGTTCTTC

J: TRBJ1-4
V: TRBV5-5
size: few
D: NA
CDR3: CASSLAIGKGTNEKLFF
DNA: TGTGCCAGCAGCTTGGCCATAGGGAAGGGAACTAATGAAAAACTGTTTTTT

J: TRBJ1-4
V: TRBV6-5
size: few
D: NA
CDR3: CASGADGGNEKLFF
DNA: TGTGCCAGCGGAGCGGACGGGGGAAATGAAAAACTGTTTTTT

J: TRBJ2-1
V: TRBV9
size: few
D: TRBD2
CDR3: CASSPSVAGEYNEQFF
DNA: TGTGCCAGCAGCCCCTCAGTCGCGGGGGAATACAATGAGCAGTTCTTC

J: TRBJ2-1
V: TRBV20-1
size: NA
D: NA
CDR3: CSARDQGSYNEQFF
DNA: TGCAGTGCTAGAGATCAGGGCTCCTACAATGAGCAGTTCTTC

J: TRBJ2-3
V: TRBV6-2/TRBV6-3
size: NA
D: TRBD2
CDR3: CASSYSSGSSTDTQYF
DNA: TGTGCCAGCAGTTACTCTAGCGGGAGCAGCACAGATACGCAGTATTTT

J: TRBJ1-4
V: TRBV6-1
size: few
D: NA
CDR3: CASIRSPNEKLFF
DNA: TGTGCCAGCATCAGGAGCCCCAATGAAAAACTGTTTTTT

J: TRBJ2-2
V: TRBV2
size: NA
D: NA
CDR3: CASRAGVQNTGELFF
DNA: TGTGCCAGCAGGGCAGGAGTGCAAAACACCGGGGAGCTGTTTTTT

J: TRBJ2-7
V: TRBV12-3/TRBV12-4
size: NA
D: NA
CDR3: CVSSLGSSYEQYF
DNA: TGTGTCAGCAGTTTGGGCAGCTCCTACGAGCAGTACTTC

J: TRBJ1-5
V: TRBV7-2
size: few
D: TRBD1
CDR3: CASSLSGGDQPQHF
DNA: TGTGCCAGCAGCTTATCAGGGGGCGACCAGCCCCAGCATTTT

J: TRBJ2-5
V: TRBV28
size: NA
D: TRBD1
CDR3: CASSLFRTGLETQYF
DNA: TGTGCCAGCAGTTTATTCCGGACAGGGCTGGAGACCCAGTACTTC

J: TRBJ1-5
V: TRBV6-5
size: NA
D: TRBD1
CDR3: CASSYSSPDRGMLPQHF
DNA: TGTGCCAGCAGTTACTCGAGTCCGGACAGGGGTATGTTGCCCCAGCATTTT

J: TRBJ2-2
V: TRBV3-1
size: few
D: TRBD1
CDR3: CAKPGQGNTGELFF
DNA: TGTGCCAAACCGGGACAGGGGAACACCGGGGAGCTGTTTTTT

J: TRBJ2-7
V: TRBV6-5
size: NA
D: TRBD2
CDR3: CASSYSKTSGEYNEQYF
DNA: TGTGCCAGCAGTTACTCGAAGACTAGCGGGGAATACAATGAGCAGTACTTC

J: TRBJ1-2
V: TRBV20-1
size: many
D: TRBD1
CDR3: CSARLQGDYGYTF
DNA: TGCAGTGCTAGATTGCAGGGGGACTATGGCTACACCTTC

J: TRBJ1-1
V: TRBV6-1
size: NA
D: NA
CDR3: CASSESGEAFF
DNA: TGTGCCAGCAGTGAATCGGGTGAAGCTTTCTTT